The TCR beta chain described here comes from a study of CD8 T cells in Susac syndrome. It was with random hexamers that 0.5 to 1 ug RNA was reverse transcribed. Across 54 Vbeta and 13 Jbeta, immunoSEQ multiplex PCR amplified TCR beta CDR3. From the immunoSEQ multiplex PCR reads, TCRdb called clonotypes with MiXCR, one entry per CDR3 protein. The sample yields about 140,000 distinct CDR3 sequences, almost 96% seen once. The CDR3 has 14 amino acids. Trimming removed 6 bases from V and 3 bases from J, with 14 bases in between. The germline V gene encodes CDR1 KGHSH and CDR2 LQKENI. The chain joins TRBV18 to TRBJ1-1; the D gene is possibly TRBD1 (6 bases). The sequenced sample was CD4+ T cells from PBMCs. This sequence was found in a human donor with Susac syndrome. The CDR3, as DNA: TGTGCCAGCTCCGGACAGCTAGGGGACACTGAAGCTTTCTTT. Amino acid sequence: CASSGQLGDTEAFF.